This record covers a single T cell receptor (beta chain). The target antigen is unknown. A much larger clone is a single base away; this may be a read error. This specimen belongs to a study of human T cells and chemical hapten exposure. Study in general: Slight differences in pooled library volume were the main source of varying TCR yields across samples.

TCRdb redid the calling of the RACE reads with MiXCR, one entry per CDR3 protein. This sample yields some 350,000 distinct CDR3 sequences, of which nearly 6.5% are seen a single time; about 5% belongs to the top ten. Per the germline V gene, CDR1 is KGHSH and CDR2 is LQKENI. V dropped 4 bases and J dropped 1 base, with 12 bases sitting between them. The CDR3 runs 15 residues. General study points: Every donor had alopecia, and their immune response may therefore differ from healthy people's.

Time point specified: patch test 2, 6 weeks after DPC sensitization. Stated treatment: therapeutic diphenylcyclopropenone sensitization with weekly scalp DPC. Total RNA was isolated from whole blood that had not been fractionated. The source was whole blood, collected in connection with sensitization to the hapten diphenylcyclopropenone (DPC). This clonotype was obtained from a woman between 18 and 29 years old with alopecia areata. Some clones in this sample may be carry-over from other donors' samples. This chain uses TRBV18 with TRBJ2-3; D not certain. The CDR3 here is CASSLRIAGTDTQYF. CDR3 DNA: TGTGCCAGCTCACTGAGAATCGCCGGCACAGATACGCAGTATTTT.